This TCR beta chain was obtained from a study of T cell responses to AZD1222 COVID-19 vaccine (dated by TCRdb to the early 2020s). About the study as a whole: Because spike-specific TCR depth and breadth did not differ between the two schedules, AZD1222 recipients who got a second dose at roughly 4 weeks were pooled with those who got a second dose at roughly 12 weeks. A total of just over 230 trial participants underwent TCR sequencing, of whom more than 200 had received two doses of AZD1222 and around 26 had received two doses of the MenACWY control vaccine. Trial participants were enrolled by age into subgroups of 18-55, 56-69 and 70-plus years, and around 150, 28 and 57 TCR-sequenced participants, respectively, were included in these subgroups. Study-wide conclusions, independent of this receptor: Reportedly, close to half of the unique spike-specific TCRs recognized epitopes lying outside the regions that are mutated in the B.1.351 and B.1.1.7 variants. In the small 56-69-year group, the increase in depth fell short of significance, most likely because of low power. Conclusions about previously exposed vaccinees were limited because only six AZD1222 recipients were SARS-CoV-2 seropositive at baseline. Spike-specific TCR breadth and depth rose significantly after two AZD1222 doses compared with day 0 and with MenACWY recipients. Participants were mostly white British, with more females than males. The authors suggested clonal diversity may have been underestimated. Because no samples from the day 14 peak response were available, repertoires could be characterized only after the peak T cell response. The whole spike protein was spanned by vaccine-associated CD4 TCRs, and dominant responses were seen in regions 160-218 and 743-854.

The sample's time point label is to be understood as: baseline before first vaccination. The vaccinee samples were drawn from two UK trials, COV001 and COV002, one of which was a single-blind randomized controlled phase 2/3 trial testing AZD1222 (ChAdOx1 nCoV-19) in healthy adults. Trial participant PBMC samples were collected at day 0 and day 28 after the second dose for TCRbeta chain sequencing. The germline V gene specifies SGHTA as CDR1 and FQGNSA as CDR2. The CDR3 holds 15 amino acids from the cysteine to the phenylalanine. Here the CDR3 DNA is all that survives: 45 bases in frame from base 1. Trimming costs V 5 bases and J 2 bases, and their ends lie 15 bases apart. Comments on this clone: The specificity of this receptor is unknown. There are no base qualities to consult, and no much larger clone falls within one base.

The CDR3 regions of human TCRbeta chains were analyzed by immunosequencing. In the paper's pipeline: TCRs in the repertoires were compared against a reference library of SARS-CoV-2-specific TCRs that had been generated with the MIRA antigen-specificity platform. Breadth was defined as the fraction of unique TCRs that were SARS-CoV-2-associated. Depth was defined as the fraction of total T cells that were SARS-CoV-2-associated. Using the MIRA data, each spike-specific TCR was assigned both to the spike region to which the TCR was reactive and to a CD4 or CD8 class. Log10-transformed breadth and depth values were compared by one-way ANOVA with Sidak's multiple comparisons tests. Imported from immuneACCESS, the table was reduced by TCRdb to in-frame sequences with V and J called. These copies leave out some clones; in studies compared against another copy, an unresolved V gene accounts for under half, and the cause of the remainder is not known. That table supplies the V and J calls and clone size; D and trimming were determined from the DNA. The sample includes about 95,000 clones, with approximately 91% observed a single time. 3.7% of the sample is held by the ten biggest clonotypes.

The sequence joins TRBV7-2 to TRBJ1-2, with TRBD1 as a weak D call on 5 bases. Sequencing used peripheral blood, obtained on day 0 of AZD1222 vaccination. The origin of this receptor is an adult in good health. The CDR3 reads CASSAPGGINYGYTF. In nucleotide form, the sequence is TGTGCCAGCAGCGCCCCCGGGGGAATCAACTATGGCTACACCTTC.